Shown below are 18 T cell receptor beta chains from a single sample sequenced in a study of T cell repertoires in cytomegalovirus infection. Each CDR3 protein gets one entry after TCRdb re-called the reads with MiXCR. The sample lists around 450,000 distinct CDR3 sequences, roughly a third seen once, with approximately 15% in the top ten. The sample taken for sequencing was PBMCs. Receptors originate from a human donor in good health (CMV status not recorded). Some clones in this sample may be carry-over from other donors' samples.

This clonotype was found a few times. This chain links TRBV15 with TRBJ2-5; the D is unclear. Trimming took off 1 base at V and 4 bases at J, with 4 bases between the two ends. The CDR3 has 12 residues. Germline V gene lookup returns CDR1 LNHNV and CDR2 YYDKDF (reference sequence). The CDR3 DNA sequence: TGTGCCACCAGCAGAGCGGGAGAGACCCAGTACTTC. It specifies CATSRAGETQYF.

Ten or more counts support this clonotype. CDR3 sequence reads: CASSFSENTEAFF. In DNA form, the CDR3 reads TGTGCCAGCAGCTTCTCGGAGAACACTGAAGCTTTCTTT. The chain uses TRBV7-2 and TRBJ1-1; D uncertain. Germline CDR1 SGHTA, CDR2 FQGNSA. This CDR3 is 13 amino acids long. V lost 3 bases, J lost 1 base, and 6 bases lay in between.

The rearrangement joins TRBV6-2 or TRBV6-3 to TRBJ1-5; TRBD1 is a possible D gene (5 bases). V lost 3 bases and J lost 9, with 12 bases in between. Germline CDR1 MNHEY, CDR2 SVGEGT. The CDR3 has 13 residues. CDR3: CASSYAGLRPQHF. The CDR3 DNA reads TGTGCCAGCAGTTATGCGGGGCTCAGGCCCCAGCATTTT.

The genes are TRBV20-1 and TRBJ2-7; 11 bases map to TRBD1. Trimming took 7 bases from V and 2 from J; bases not matched to a gene: 4. Germline assignment: CDR1 DFQATT and CDR2 SNEGSKA (reference sequence). The CDR3 has 13 residues. The DNA for the CDR3 is TGCAGTGACAAGGGACAGGGGGCCTACGAGCAGTACTTC. This sequence encodes CSDKGQGAYEQYF.

This clonotype was counted between two and nine times. V is TRBV4-3 and J is TRBJ2-3; D tentatively fits TRBD1 or TRBD2 (5 bases each). The V end lost 0 bases, the J end lost 2 bases, and 15 bases lay between the germline ends. Germline V gives CDR1 LGHNA, CDR2 YSLEER. This CDR3 has 17 residues. This CDR3 is CASSQEWDGDPTDTQYF. The CDR3 nucleotides are TGCGCCAGCAGCCAAGAATGGGACGGAGATCCCACAGATACGCAGTATTTT.

This chain links TRBV28 with TRBJ2-7; the D gene is possibly TRBD2 (5 bases). This CDR3 has 11 amino acids. Per the germline V gene, CDR1 is MDHEN and CDR2 is SYDVKM. The V end was cut by 7 bases, the J end by 4 bases, with 8 bases between. This chain's CDR3 is CASIGEYEQYF. The CDR3 DNA reads TGTGCCAGCATCGGGGAGTACGAGCAGTACTTC.

Only a few counts were recorded for this clonotype. The V and J genes are TRBV28 and TRBJ2-4; D unresolved. V lost 3 bases and J lost 9, with 6 bases in between. This CDR3 comprises 11 residues. CDR1 is MDHEN and CDR2 is SYDVKM in the germline V gene. The CDR3 protein is CASSFVGIQYF. CDR3 DNA: TGTGCCAGCAGTTTCGTTGGCATTCAGTACTTC.

This clonotype has a handful of counts. V gene TRBV12-3 or TRBV12-4 combines with J gene TRBJ1-2; the D gene is possibly TRBD1 (6 bases). The CDR3 covers 12 residues. Trimming took off 6 bases at V and 6 bases at J, with 11 bases between the two ends. The CDR3 region is CASRTNRDGYTF. CDR3 DNA sequence: TGTGCCAGCAGAACCAACAGGGATGGCTACACCTTC.

This chain connects TRBV19 to TRBJ1-5; the D is unclear. The CDR3 contains 13 residues. Trimming removed 1 base at V and 8 bases at J, with 9 bases between. The germline gives CDR1 LNHDA, CDR2 SQIVND (reference sequence). The CDR3 bases are TGTGCCAGTAGTATAGGGTCTCGGGAGCCCCAGCATTTT. Encoded protein: CASSIGSREPQHF.

This clonotype was found many times. The chain joins TRBV7-2 to TRBJ2-1; D is uncertain. V was shortened by 3 bases and J by 9 bases, with 15 bases between the two germline ends. Germline V gene data show CDR1 as SGHTA and CDR2 as FQGNSA. CDR3 length: 14 residues. This CDR3 reads CASSFSPDRSEQFF. The CDR3 DNA sequence: TGTGCCAGCAGCTTTTCACCCGACCGGAGTGAGCAGTTCTTC.

This rearrangement joins TRBV6-2 or TRBV6-3 to TRBJ2-7, with TRBD1 as a possible D gene (5 bases). Deletions cut 5 bases from V and 2 bases from J, with 10 bases between. The CDR3 spans 13 residues. Germline V lookup: CDR1 MNHEY, CDR2 SVGEGT. The chain's CDR3 is CASSRVGAYEQYF. The CDR3 DNA sequence: TGTGCCAGCAGTCGTGTAGGGGCCTACGAGCAGTACTTC.

V is TRBV7-3 and J is TRBJ1-1; 9 bases align to TRBD1. This CDR3 has 14 amino acids. Per germline, CDR1 SGHTA and CDR2 FQGTGA. V trimming: 5 bases; J trimming: 3 bases; junction bases outside the gene matches: 4. This chain's CDR3 is CASSQDRGHTEAFF. The CDR3 region has the DNA TGTGCCAGCAGCCAGGACAGGGGACACACTGAAGCTTTCTTT.

There are many counts of this clonotype. The chain carries TRBV2 and TRBJ1-1; 7 bases fit TRBD1. V shed 8 bases, J shed 0 bases, and the junction held 6 bases outside the gene matches. The CDR3 is 14 amino acids. Germline lookup yields CDR1 SNHLY and CDR2 FYNNEI. The CDR3 DNA reads as TGTGCCAGCGCCGCGGACAGGTTGAACACTGAAGCTTTCTTT. Its protein is CASAADRLNTEAFF.

This clonotype was found a few times. The chain recombines TRBV7-2 with TRBJ2-7; possibly TRBD2 for D (6 bases). The CDR3 is 15 amino acids. V was trimmed by 4 bases and J by 3 bases, leaving 16 bases between them. Germline values: CDR1 SGHTA, CDR2 FQGNSA. The chain's CDR3 is CASSSHSLGGYEQYF. CDR3 DNA sequence: TGTGCCAGCAGCTCCCACAGCCTGGGGGGCTACGAGCAGTACTTC. Based on the CDR3 plus reference TRBV7-2 and TRBJ2-7, the full variable domain is GAGVSQSPSNKVTEKGKDVELRCDPISGHTALYWYRQSLGQGLEFLIYFQGNSAPDKSGLPSDRFSAERTGGSVSTLTIQRTQQEDSAVYLCASSSHSLGGYEQYFGPGTRLTVT.

This chain joins TRBV4-1 and TRBJ2-2, with 11 bases identical to TRBD1. Germline CDR1 reads MGHRA; CDR2 reads YSYEKL. The CDR3 sequence is 16 residues long. Losses at the gene ends were 1 base for V and 5 bases for J; bases not matched to a gene: 3. CDR3 sequence (DNA): TGCGCCAGCAGCCAAGGGGGGGACAGGGGGACCGGGGAGCTGTTTTTT. Protein: CASSQGGDRGTGELFF.

In regard to this clonotype: The CDR3 does not end in the conserved phenylalanine or tryptophan, so this is likely a read error. V gene TRBV7-6 combines with J gene TRBJ2-3, with D maybe TRBD2 (5 bases). Trimming removed 6 bases at V and 2 bases at J, with 15 bases between. The CDR3 runs to 15 residues. Germline loops: CDR1 SGHVS, CDR2 FNYEAQ. CDR3: CASSLSGSATDTQYL. CDR3 nucleotides: TGTGCCAGCAGTTTGAGCGGATCGGCCACAGATACGCAGTATTTG.

J is TRBJ2-7 and V is TRBV19, with a tentative D call TRBD2 (6 bases). With 4 bases removed from V and 6 bases from J, the gap between germline ends came to 10 bases. Germline values: CDR1 LNHDA, CDR2 SQIVND (reference sequence). The CDR3 sequence is 12 residues long. The CDR3 protein is CASSKEGSEQYF. CDR3 coding DNA: TGTGCCAGTAGTAAGGAGGGAAGCGAGCAGTACTTC.

This clonotype was detected a few times. This chain uses TRBV4-1 with TRBJ1-6; D gene uncertain. V shed 0 bases and J shed 0 bases, with 6 bases lying between them. CDR1 is MGHRA and CDR2 is YSYEKL in the germline V gene. CDR3 length: 16 amino acids. CDR3 loop: CASSQDWSSYNSPLHF. DNA of the CDR3: TGCGCCAGCAGCCAAGACTGGAGCTCCTATAATTCACCCCTCCACTTT.